Presented here are 3 T cell receptor beta chains from one specimen sequenced in a study of T cells in Graves' hyperthyroidism and ophthalmopathy. Template material for amplifying TCR beta CDR3 regions consisted of RNA transcripts. Researchers ran a first-round RT-PCR on the TCR CDR3 using the HTBI primer set. Using its own MiXCR run on the multiplex PCR reads, TCRdb lists one record per CDR3 protein. The sample holds roughly 500,000 distinct CDR3 sequences, approximately 25% seen once. The source material was blood. The receptors were sampled from a woman aged 30 to 39 with Graves' ophthalmopathy.

This clonotype was recorded at least ten times. This rearrangement joins TRBV20-1 to TRBJ2-7; 8 nucleotides agree with TRBD1. In germline, CDR1 is DFQATT, CDR2 SNEGSKA (reference sequence). V shed 3 bases and J 4 bases; nucleotides not matched to a gene: 5. The CDR3 sequence is 13 residues long. The CDR3 region has the DNA TGCAGTGCTAGTGGACAGGGAAATTACGAGCAGTACTTC. This gives the protein CSASGQGNYEQYF.

This chain's CDR3 is CATSRVGKGYTF. CDR3 nucleotides: TGTGCCACCAGCAGAGTAGGGAAGGGCTACACCTTC. The J gene is TRBJ1-2, the V gene TRBV15; D is uncertain. The CDR3 has 12 residues. Trimming removed 1 base from V and 8 bases from J, with 8 bases in between. Germline CDR1 and CDR2: LNHNV and YYDKDF (reference sequence).

The chain recombines TRBV12-3 or TRBV12-4 with TRBJ2-2; 16 bases are shared with TRBD2. This CDR3 is built from 18 residues. The V and J ends lost 2 bases and 7 bases, in that order; junction bases with no gene match: 7. CDR3 DNA sequence: TGTGCCAGCAGTTTAAGGGGACTAGCGGGAGGGTATGGCGGGGAGCTGTTTTTT. It is translated as CASSLRGLAGGYGGELFF.